A selection of T cell receptor beta chains follows, all from one sample in a study of blood T cell repertoires in COVID-19. Data came from immunoSEQ multiplex PCR; TCRdb stores just in-frame clones and leaves some out. The data contain tens of thousands of clones, roughly four fifths of them singletons. Sequencing was done on a sample of peripheral blood. The receptors stem from an older woman with acute or convalescent COVID-19. CDR3s include the opening cysteine and the closing phenylalanine or tryptophan. Each record gives: clone size, J gene, V gene, D gene, CDR3 DNA, CDR3 protein. The D gene is left open where the match is weak. For some rows the clone size is stated as once, few or many, or as a class when expanded; others skip it.

>NA|TRBJ1-2|TRBV6-2/TRBV6-3|NA
TGTGCCAGCAGTTACTCGAGGGAAGGAGGCTACACCTTC
CASSYSREGGYTF
>NA|TRBJ2-1|TRBV11-2|NA
TGTGCCAGCAGCCGAGGAATGGAGCAGTTCTTC
CASSRGMEQFF
>NA|TRBJ2-1|TRBV28|TRBD1
TGTGCCAGCAGTTCAAGCCCGGTGGGACAGGGTAATGAGCAGTTCTTC
CASSSSPVGQGNEQFF
>NA|TRBJ2-5|TRBV19|TRBD2
TGTGCCAGTAGTTCCTCGGGGGGGTTAGCTAAAGAGACCCAGTACTTC
CASSSSGGLAKETQYF
>NA|TRBJ2-7|TRBV28|NA
TGTGCCAGCAGTTTATCCCCACCTTTTAGCGACGAGCAGTACTTC
CASSLSPPFSDEQYF
>once|TRBJ1-1|TRBV4-2|NA
TGTGCCAGCAGCCATCCATCCTTGTTAGTAGACAGTAGGGCTTTCTTT
CASSHPSLLVDSRAFF
>NA|TRBJ2-3|TRBV6-5|NA
TGTGCCAGCAGATACGACTACACAGATACGCAGTATTTT
CASRYDYTDTQYF
>NA|TRBJ1-5|TRBV15|NA
TGTGCCACCAGTCTCGAAGCGGGTGGTTACAATCAGCCCCAGCATTTT
CATSLEAGGYNQPQHF
>NA|TRBJ2-7|TRBV14|TRBD1
TGTGCCAGGGGACAGTCCTACGAGCAGTACTTC
CARGQSYEQYF
>NA|TRBJ2-2|TRBV5-1|TRBD2
TGCGCCAGCAGCCAAAGGGAGGGGAGCGGGGAGCTGTTTTTT
CASSQREGSGELFF
>NA|TRBJ2-1|TRBV2|TRBD2
TGTGCCAGCAGAAAAGCGGGAGTCTACCGAACCAGCTCCTACAATGAGCAGTTCTTC
CASRKAGVYRTSSYNEQFF
>NA|TRBJ2-7|TRBV19|TRBD1
TGTGCCACCGATCCGGGACAGGGCTACGAGCAGTACTTC
CATDPGQGYEQYF
>NA|TRBJ1-2|TRBV7-9|NA
TGTGCCAGCAGCCCGGGGGGGGGCGATCGCAGTAGATATGGCTACACCTTC
CASSPGGGDRSRYGYTF
>NA|TRBJ2-2|TRBV7-2|NA
TGTGCCAGCAGCGACACTAGCTACTCCGGGGAGCTGTTTTTT
CASSDTSYSGELFF
>NA|TRBJ1-4|TRBV7-2|NA
TGTGCCAGCAGCTTCCCCACTGACAGGCTTAATGAAAAACTGTTTTTT
CASSFPTDRLNEKLFF
>NA|TRBJ1-3|TRBV7-9|TRBD1
TGTGCCAGCGATACAGGGGCTGGAAACACCATATATTTT
CASDTGAGNTIYF
>NA|TRBJ1-2|TRBV5-4|NA
TGTGCCAGCAGCTTGAGGAATCCACAGGGCGAAGATGGCTACACCTTC
CASSLRNPQGEDGYTF
>NA|TRBJ1-1|TRBV7-3|NA
TGTGCCAGCAGCTTAATAGGGGGCACTGAAGCTTTCTTT
CASSLIGGTEAFF
>NA|TRBJ2-1|TRBV18|NA
TGTGCCAGCCGCGACAGCGTGAATTACAATGAGCAGTTCTTC
CASRDSVNYNEQFF
>once|TRBJ1-5|TRBV5-4|NA
TGTGCCAGCAGCTTGCAATCTGTACCGGTCAGCAATCAGCCCCAGCATTTT
CASSLQSVPVSNQPQHF
>NA|TRBJ1-1|TRBV7-6|NA
TGTGCCAGCAGTACCCGACAGAACACTGAAGCTTTCTTT
CASSTRQNTEAFF
>NA|TRBJ1-1|TRBV12-3/TRBV12-4|TRBD1
TGTGCCAGCAGTTTAGAAGGGGACAGGGAAAGTTTCTTT
CASSLEGDRESFF
>NA|TRBJ1-1|TRBV29-1|TRBD1
TGCAGCACCAGACAGGGGGTCGACACTGAAGCTTTCTTT
CSTRQGVDTEAFF
>few|TRBJ1-5|TRBV5-4|NA
TGTGCCAGCAGCAAAGCAGGGGATAGCAATCAGCCCCAGCATTTT
CASSKAGDSNQPQHF
>NA|TRBJ2-1|TRBV4-1|NA
TGCGCCAGCAGCCTTGGGACTCTAAGCTCCTACAATGAGCAGTTCTTC
CASSLGTLSSYNEQFF
>NA|TRBJ2-7|TRBV28|NA
TGTGCCAGCAGTTCCCGGACAGCGACCTACGAGCAGTACTTC
CASSSRTATYEQYF
>NA|TRBJ2-7|TRBV5-4|TRBD2
TGTGCCAGCAGCGCGGGGGGCGGACTGTCTTCTGAGTACTTC
CASSAGGGLSSEYF
>NA|TRBJ2-1|TRBV5-1|NA
TGCGCCAGCAGCCCTACCTCCTACAATGAGCAGTTCTTC
CASSPTSYNEQFF
>NA|TRBJ2-3|TRBV28|TRBD1
TGTGCCAGCAGGGGGGAAACCGGGACAGAAGCGCAGTATTTT
CASRGETGTEAQYF
>once|TRBJ2-7|TRBV7-2|NA
TGTGCCAGCAGCCCCCCGGTTACGTACGAGCAGTACTTC
CASSPPVTYEQYF
>NA|TRBJ2-1|TRBV5-4|NA
TGTGCCAGCAGCCCCCCGGACACCGCGGGGGAGCAGTTCTTC
CASSPPDTAGEQFF
>NA|TRBJ2-5|TRBV24-1|NA
TGTGCCACCCGAAAGACCGGGACACCCCAAGAGACCCAGTACTTC
CATRKTGTPQETQYF
>NA|TRBJ1-3|TRBV30|NA
TGTGCCTACCAAAAGCGGACGGATACTGGAAACACCATATATTTT
CAYQKRTDTGNTIYF
>NA|TRBJ1-2|TRBV5-1|NA
TGCGCCAGCAGCTTGGCCTTGGGGACTGGCTATGGCTACACCTTC
CASSLALGTGYGYTF
>NA|TRBJ2-7|TRBV28|NA
TGTGCCAGCAGTTTCGGAGCAATCGAGCAGTACTTC
CASSFGAIEQYF
>NA|TRBJ2-3|TRBV11-2|NA
TGTGCCAGCAGCTTACGACGGGGGTCCACAGATACGCAGTATTTT
CASSLRRGSTDTQYF
>once|TRBJ1-2|TRBV18|NA
TGTGCCAGCCTCCGGGGTCAGGAATGGGGAAGTGGCTACACCTTC
CASLRGQEWGSGYTF
>NA|TRBJ2-3|TRBV5-1|TRBD1
TGCGCCAGCAGCCGCGGACAGGGATATACTAGCACAGATACGCAGTATTTT
CASSRGQGYTSTDTQYF
>NA|TRBJ2-5|TRBV4-2|TRBD2
TGTGCCAGCAGCCAAGAGAAGACTAGCGGGAGTGAGACCCAGTACTTC
CASSQEKTSGSETQYF
>NA|TRBJ2-3|TRBV18|TRBD2
TGTGCCAGCTCCTTCGGACTAGCGGGAGATACGCAGTATTTT
CASSFGLAGDTQYF
>NA|TRBJ2-5|TRBV10-3|NA
TGTGCCATCAGGTCCGGGCCAGGGCCCCAAGAGACCCAGTACTTC
CAIRSGPGPQETQYF
>few|TRBJ2-2|TRBV30|NA
TGTGCCTGGAGATTGAGGGAGAACACCGGGGAGCTGTTTTTT
CAWRLRENTGELFF
>NA|TRBJ2-5|TRBV4-2|TRBD2
TGTGCCAGCAGCCAAGAACTCGGCGGGGGGGCCAGTGCGGAGACCCAGTACTTC
CASSQELGGGASAETQYF
>NA|TRBJ1-5|TRBV30|NA
TGTGCCTGGTCAGCGGGGGGCGGACAGCCCCAGCATTTT
CAWSAGGGQPQHF
>NA|TRBJ2-5|TRBV11-2|TRBD2
TGTGCCAGCAGCTTAGACGCCCGACTAGCGGGAGAAGGGGAGACCCAGTACTTC
CASSLDARLAGEGETQYF
>NA|TRBJ2-7|TRBV6-5|TRBD2
TGTGCCAGCCGTATAGCGGGAGGGCCGGTCGAGCAGTACTTC
CASRIAGGPVEQYF
>once|TRBJ1-2|TRBV20-1|NA
TGCAGTGCTTCAGGGTGGGATGGCTACACCTTC
CSASGWDGYTF
>NA|TRBJ2-2|TRBV11-2|TRBD1
TGTGCCAGCAGCCCCCTCGGACAGGGGTTAGTCGGGGAGCTGTTTTTT
CASSPLGQGLVGELFF
>NA|TRBJ2-2|TRBV19|NA
TGTGCCAGTATCAATAGGGGGAACACCGGGGAGCTGTTTTTT
CASINRGNTGELFF
>NA|TRBJ2-1|TRBV19|TRBD1
TGTGCCAGTAGTCTCCGGGACAGGTCCCACAATGAGCAGTTCTTC
CASSLRDRSHNEQFF
>NA|TRBJ1-6|TRBV28|NA
TGTGCCAGCAGGACGGGGACCGGGAGGGGGACAAATTCACCCCTCCACTTT
CASRTGTGRGTNSPLHF
>NA|TRBJ2-3|TRBV12-5|TRBD2
TGTGCTAGTGGCCTTGGACTAGCGGGGGGGGGCACAGATACGCAGTATTTT
CASGLGLAGGGTDTQYF